These 11 T cell receptor beta chains came from one sample sequenced in a study of T cell responses to AZD1222 COVID-19 vaccine. Libraries were prepared by immunoSEQ multiplex PCR; TCRdb keeps only in-frame clonotypes and omits some of them. The sample lists roughly 120,000 clones, approximately 91% occurring once. Specimen: peripheral blood, collected on day 0 of AZD1222 vaccination. The receptors come from an adult in good health.

This rearrangement joins TRBV10-2 to TRBJ1-5; no firm D call. The CDR3 runs 18 residues. The germline V gene has CDR1 WSHSY and CDR2 SAAADI. The ends were cut back, 2 bases at V and 6 bases at J, with 23 bases in the middle. The DNA of the CDR3 is TGCGCCAGCAGTGAGGGAGCGGGGAATGCTAACAAGGGTCAGCCCCAGCATTTT. Protein sequence: CASSEGAGNANKGQPQHF.

The CDR3 coding sequence is TGTGCCAGCAGCCCAAGGGGGAATTCACCCCTCCACTTT. Translation: CASSPRGNSPLHF. V gene TRBV7-9 combines with J gene TRBJ1-6, with a tentative D call TRBD1 (6 bases). Trimming removed 5 bases at V and 7 bases at J, with 9 bases between. The CDR3 sequence is 13 residues long. CDR1 SEHNR and CDR2 FQNEAQ come from the germline V gene (reference sequence). The full variable domain, in which reference TRBV7-9 and TRBJ1-6 provide the parts outside the CDR3, is DTGVSQNPRHKITKRGQNVTFRCDPISEHNRLYWYRQTLGQGPEFLTYFQNEAQLEKSRLLSDRFSAERPKGSFSTLEIQRTEQGDSAMYLCASSPRGNSPLHFGNGTRLTVT.

The chain links TRBV5-6 to TRBJ1-2, with TRBD1 identical over 8 bases. CDR1 is SGHDT and CDR2 is YYEEEE in the germline V gene. The CDR3 is 13 amino acids. Germline trimming cut 3 bases from V and 8 bases from J; bases unmatched to any gene: 6. The CDR3: CASSSRTGRGYTF. The CDR3, as DNA: TGTGCCAGCAGCTCTAGGACAGGGCGCGGCTACACCTTC.

The rearrangement links TRBV19 to TRBJ1-2; 7 nucleotides line up with TRBD1. Trimming at V came to 7 bases and at J to 0 bases, leaving 8 bases not matched to a gene. Germline V CDR1 and CDR2: LNHDA, SQIVND (reference sequence). This CDR3 spans 15 amino acids. This chain's CDR3 is CASIDPGGTNYGYTF. The CDR3 coding sequence is TGTGCCAGTATCGATCCAGGGGGAACTAACTATGGCTACACCTTC. Variable domain in full (rest from reference TRBV19 and TRBJ1-2): DGGITQSPKYLFRKEGQNVTLSCEQNLNHDAMYWYRQDPGQGLRLIYYSQIVNDFQKGDIAEGYSVSREKKESFPLTVTSAQKNPTAFYLCASIDPGGTNYGYTFGSGTRLTVV.

The CDR3 here is CASTKGGTNYNEQFF. The CDR3 DNA is TGTGCCAGCACCAAGGGTGGTACCAATTACAATGAGCAGTTCTTC. The chain is built from TRBV6-5 and TRBJ2-1; D remains ambiguous. With 7 bases removed from V and 4 bases from J, the gap between germline ends came to 17 bases. This CDR3 is built from 15 residues. The germline gives CDR1 MNHEY, CDR2 SVGAGI.

The chain uses TRBV9 and TRBJ2-1, with 11 nucleotides matching TRBD2. Looked up from germline, CDR1 is SGDLS and CDR2 is YYNGEE. The CDR3 consists of 19 residues. V dropped 4 bases and J dropped 7; count of bases not matched to a gene: 19. DNA for the CDR3: TGTGCCAGCAGCCCGCCCGGACTAGCGGGTCCATCCGAGACTAATGAGCAGTTCTTC. Amino acids: CASSPPGLAGPSETNEQFF.

The J gene is TRBJ1-6, the V gene TRBV30, with D perhaps TRBD1 (6 bases). V was trimmed by 4 bases and J by 4 bases, leaving 8 bases between them. The CDR3 covers 13 residues. Germline values: CDR1 GTSNPN, CDR2 SVGIG (reference sequence). The CDR3 region is CAWTGQYNSPLHF. CDR3 nucleotides: TGTGCCTGGACCGGACAGTATAATTCACCCCTCCACTTT.

This rearrangement joins TRBV6-2 or TRBV6-3 to TRBJ2-7, with 13 bases matching TRBD2. The CDR3 runs to 16 residues. Germline assignment: CDR1 MNHEY and CDR2 SVGEGT. V shed 4 bases and J 4 bases; nucleotides not matched to a gene: 7. The CDR3 loop is CASSWQGLAGRYEQYF. In DNA form, the CDR3 reads TGTGCCAGCAGTTGGCAGGGACTAGCGGGAAGGTACGAGCAGTACTTC.

To note about this clone: A junction boundary mismatches the germline segment, possibly from a read error. The DNA for the CDR3 is TGTGCCAGCAGCCAAGGGACAGGCACGGATACGCAGTATTTT. It encodes CASSQGTGTDTQYF. The V and J genes are TRBV3-1 (or the pseudogene TRBV3-2) and TRBJ2-3; 7 bases agree with TRBD1. Germline lookup yields CDR1 LGHDT and CDR2 YNNKEL (reference sequence). The CDR3 consists of 14 residues.

This chain joins TRBV9 and TRBJ2-7, with 7 bases that match TRBD2. V lost 0 bases to trimming and J lost 2 bases; unmatched junction nucleotides: 11. Germline loops: CDR1 SGDLS, CDR2 YYNGEE. This CDR3 comprises 17 residues. In DNA form, the CDR3 reads TGTGCCAGCAGCGTAGATCCAGCGGGATGGGCTACCTACGAGCAGTACTTC. It encodes CASSVDPAGWATYEQYF.

The chain has TRBV5-1 and TRBJ1-1; 7 bases fit TRBD1. The V gene's germline CDR1 is SGHRS and CDR2 YFSETQ. The CDR3 totals 14 residues. V gave up 4 bases and J gave up 0 bases; unmatched junction bases: 3. CDR3 sequence reads: CASSIQGMNTEAFF. For the CDR3, the DNA is TGCGCCAGCAGCATACAGGGGATGAACACTGAAGCTTTCTTT.